Included here is one TCR beta chain sequence, with context. Its cognate antigen is unknown. Some clones are missing from TCRdb's copy, which holds only in-frame ones; the method was immunoSEQ multiplex PCR. The profile shows around 70,000 clones, more than 75% of them singletons. This specimen comes from a study of OX40 agonist ivuxolimab in advanced cancers. Study as a whole: Patients treated during dose escalation were battling hepatocellular carcinoma, melanoma, renal cell or head and neck cancer.

Broader study findings: Compared with CD4+, CD8+ T cells on average had more expanded clones. Clonal expansion by week 6 occurred in CD4+ and CD8+ blood T cells (at 0.1 to 3.0 mg/kg). Among the lowest levels of clonal expansion were found in partial responders at 0.1-3.0 mg/kg.

In germline, CDR1 is ENHRY, CDR2 SYGVKD. The CDR3 runs 12 residues. Trimming removed 4 bases at V and 8 bases at J, with 11 bases between. The TCR comes from an adult with an advanced solid tumor such as melanoma, head and neck, liver or kidney cancer. V is TRBV10-3 and J is TRBJ1-2; a possible D gene is TRBD1 (6 bases). The source material was CD4+ or CD8+ T cells sorted from blood, sampled in a trial of the OX40 agonist ivuxolimab. CDR3: CAISGDTTGYTF. The CDR3 nucleotides are TGTGCCATCAGTGGGGACACCACGGGCTACACCTTC.